The 21 T cell receptor beta chains presented below share a single source sample, sequenced in a study of molecular identifiers for immune sequencing clone quantification listed by TCRdb under 2018. Libraries were made using PCR. Sequencer: NextSeq 500. TCRdb itself trimmed the public reads at Q25 with fastp, ran MiXCR and retained productive beta chains. Each record represents a unique CDR3 protein, reported with the most common genes and DNA among its rows. The sample yields approximately 90,000 distinct CDR3 sequences; 24% were counted once. The top ten clonotypes cover 0.85% to 0.95% of the sample. What was sequenced was naive CD8+ T cells from blood, with Jurkat cell RNA spiked in. The cell subset or site label on this specimen signifies: FACS-sorted CD8+CD4-CCR7+CD45RA+ naive T cells. Receptors originate from a human donor in good health. Some libraries in this study had Jurkat cell RNA spiked in.

J is TRBJ2-7 and V is TRBV19, with TRBD1 matching over 7 bases. Germline V CDR1 and CDR2: LNHDA, SQIVND (reference sequence). With V trimmed by 2 bases and J by 2 bases, 6 bases remained unmatched. The CDR3 totals 15 residues. CDR3 nucleotides: TGTGCCAGTAGTATACAACAGGGGATTCCCTACGAGCAGTACTTC. Translated, it gives CASSIQQGIPYEQYF.

This clonotype was counted at least ten times. The V call is TRBV10-3, the J call TRBJ1-4; 8 bases are a match to TRBD1. CDR3 length equals 15 residues. Trimming at V came to 2 bases and at J to 3 bases, leaving 2 bases not matched to a gene. Looked up from germline, CDR1 is ENHRY and CDR2 is SYGVKD. CDR3 loop: CAISEATGANEKLFF. The CDR3 nucleotides read TGTGCCATCAGTGAGGCGACAGGGGCTAATGAAAAACTGTTTTTT.

A word on this clonotype: At one boundary the junction diverges from the germline segment, which might be a read error. V usage is TRBV6-6 and J usage is TRBJ2-5; no reliable D call. This CDR3 is 14 amino acids long. Germline CDR1 is MNHNY and CDR2 is SVGAGI (reference sequence). CDR3 protein: CASRPEVLGLPSDF. Written as DNA, the CDR3 is TGTGCCAGCAGACCCGAAGTACTGGGTCTCCCCAGCGACTTC.

In regard to this clonotype: A read error is possible here, since a much larger clone lies one base away. The V gene is TRBV6-1, the J gene TRBJ2-7; possibly TRBD2 for D (6 bases). Trimming stripped 8 bases from V and 3 bases from J, with 11 bases between. The germline CDR1 and CDR2 sequences are MNHNS and SASEGT. The CDR3 is 12 residues long. DNA for the CDR3: TGTGCCAGCGTCGGGAGCTACTACGAGCAGTACTTC. It codes for CASVGSYYEQYF.

This clonotype was recorded a few times. This chain joins TRBV7-6 and TRBJ2-1, with 11 bases aligning to TRBD2. The length of the CDR3 is 17 residues. V dropped 2 bases and J dropped 4; count of bases not matched to a gene: 7. The germline V gene encodes CDR1 SGHVS and CDR2 FNYEAQ. CDR3 loop: CASSLKPSGGLYNEQFF. CDR3 coding DNA: TGTGCCAGCAGCTTAAAACCTAGCGGGGGGCTATACAATGAGCAGTTCTTC.

This clonotype was seen ten or more times. V is TRBV30 and J is TRBJ2-1; 7 bases fit TRBD2. The germline CDR1 and CDR2 sequences are GTSNPN and SVGIG (reference sequence). This CDR3 contains 14 residues. V shed 3 bases, J shed 2 bases, and the junction held 4 bases outside the gene matches. The chain's CDR3 is CAWRTREAYNEQFF. DNA for the CDR3: TGTGCCTGGAGAACCCGGGAGGCCTACAATGAGCAGTTCTTC.

Concerning this clonotype: A junction boundary mismatches the germline segment, possibly from a read error. The V gene is TRBV3-1, the J gene TRBJ1-6, with D unclear. The CDR3 sequence is 14 residues long. CDR1 is LGHDT, CDR2 YNNKEL, per germline (reference sequence). As DNA, the CDR3 is TGTGCCAGCAGCCAAGATGGGCCCAATTCGCCCCTCCACTTT. This translates into CASSQDGPNSPLHF.

This clonotype came up many times. The rearrangement joins TRBV2 to TRBJ2-7; 7 nucleotides agree with TRBD2. CDR1 is SNHLY and CDR2 is FYNNEI in the germline V gene. This CDR3 spans 14 amino acids. Trimming at V came to 6 bases and at J to 2 bases, leaving 7 bases not matched to a gene. The CDR3 spells CASSPRDYTYEQYF. Here the CDR3 DNA reads TGTGCCAGCAGCCCACGGGACTACACCTACGAGCAGTACTTC.

There are a few counts of this clonotype. The rearrangement uses TRBV18 and TRBJ2-1; 10 bases align to TRBD1. The CDR3 is 15 residues long. Germline V gene sequence: CDR1 KGHSH, CDR2 LQKENI. V lost 4 bases, J lost 6 bases, and 6 bases stayed unmatched. CDR3 bases: TGTGCCAGCTCACTCCCGGGACAGGGGTCCAATGAGCAGTTCTTC. Amino acids: CASSLPGQGSNEQFF.

The J gene is TRBJ2-3, the V gene TRBV27; D could derive from TRBD1 or TRBD2 (5 bases each). V gave up 4 bases and J gave up 2 bases, with 7 bases separating them. CDR3 size: 13 residues. Looked up from germline, CDR1 is MNHEY and CDR2 is SMNVEV (reference sequence). CDR3 sequence reads: CASSWGYTDTQYF. Written as DNA, the CDR3 is TGTGCCAGCAGTTGGGGGTACACAGATACGCAGTATTTT.

This clonotype was found many times. The chain combines TRBV28 with TRBJ1-1; 11 bases match TRBD1. CDR1 and CDR2 from the germline V gene are MDHEN and SYDVKM. CDR3 length: 14 amino acids. The V gene end was trimmed by 6 bases and the J gene end by 7 bases; junction bases not matched to a gene: 7. The CDR3 nucleotides are TGTGCCAGCAGCCCAGGACAGGGGGCGCATGAAGCTTTCTTT. It codes for CASSPGQGAHEAFF.

This clonotype was detected many times. The chain links TRBV6-1 to TRBJ2-7; 10 nucleotides align to TRBD1. Germline loops: CDR1 MNHNS, CDR2 SASEGT. V dropped 2 bases and J dropped 7; count of bases not matched to a gene: 5. The CDR3 length is 14 residues. The chain's CDR3 is CASSEFPDRGEQYF. CDR3 coding DNA: TGTGCCAGCAGTGAATTCCCGGACAGGGGGGAGCAGTACTTC.

This clonotype appeared a few times. One end of the junction is discordant with germline, which a read error may explain. The chain is built from TRBV6-5 and TRBJ2-1; no firm D call. Per the germline V gene, CDR1 is MNHEY and CDR2 is SVGAGI. CDR3 length: 15 amino acids. CDR3 sequence: CAGSQRPRSYNEQFF. In DNA, the CDR3 is TGTGCCGGCAGCCAACGACCCCGCTCCTACAATGAGCAGTTCTTC.

This clonotype was observed many times. The J gene is TRBJ2-1, the V gene TRBV7-6; D call uncertain. Per the germline V gene, CDR1 is SGHVS and CDR2 is FNYEAQ. This CDR3 is built from 15 residues. Between the trimmed V and J ends, which lost 1 base and 2 bases, there was a span of 9 bases. CDR3 amino acids: CASSLGVGTYNEQFF. In nucleotides, the CDR3 is TGTGCCAGCAGCTTAGGGGTAGGAACCTACAATGAGCAGTTCTTC.

This clonotype was recorded at least ten times. The rearrangement links TRBV3-1 to TRBJ1-2; a possible D gene is TRBD1 (6 bases). Trimming took off 4 bases at V and 1 base at J, with 22 bases between the two ends. This CDR3 has 18 residues. In germline, CDR1 is LGHDT, CDR2 YNNKEL (reference sequence). CDR3 in amino acids: CASSPPNPGTIINYGYTF. CDR3 sequence (DNA): TGTGCCAGCAGCCCACCTAACCCTGGGACAATTATTAACTATGGCTACACCTTC.

This clonotype came up once. V is TRBV7-2 and J is TRBJ2-5; D might be TRBD1 (6 bases). V was trimmed by 0 bases and J by 5 bases, leaving 16 bases between them. CDR1 SGHTA and CDR2 FQGNSA come from the germline V gene. The CDR3 contains 16 residues. CDR3 protein: CASSLASGAFAETQYF. The CDR3 nucleotides read TGTGCCAGCAGCTTAGCCTCAGGGGCTTTTGCGGAGACCCAGTACTTC. Based on the CDR3 plus reference TRBV7-2 and TRBJ2-5, the full variable domain is GAGVSQSPSNKVTEKGKDVELRCDPISGHTALYWYRQSLGQGLEFLIYFQGNSAPDKSGLPSDRFSAERTGGSVSTLTIQRTQQEDSAVYLCASSLASGAFAETQYFGPGTRLLVL.

This clonotype has more than one count but fewer than ten. The V call is TRBV29-1, the J call TRBJ2-5, with 8 bases identical to TRBD1. The CDR3 extends over 14 amino acids. CDR1 SQVTM and CDR2 ANQGSEA come from the germline V gene. With V trimmed by 0 bases and J by 5 bases, 5 bases remained unmatched. The CDR3, as DNA: TGCAGCGTTGAAGATCGACGGACAGGGGAGACCCAGTACTTC. It codes for CSVEDRRTGETQYF.

The sample holds a few counts of this clonotype. The rearrangement joins TRBV27 to TRBJ2-4, with 10 bases that match TRBD2. Germline V gives CDR1 MNHEY, CDR2 SMNVEV (reference sequence). V lost 4 bases to trimming and J lost 0 bases; unmatched junction nucleotides: 6. The CDR3 has 17 amino acids. The CDR3 spells CASSSGLAYVAKNIQYF. The CDR3, as DNA: TGTGCCAGCAGTTCGGGACTAGCGTATGTAGCCAAAAACATTCAGTACTTC.

This clonotype appeared a few times. The chain uses TRBV27 and TRBJ2-7; TRBD1 matches 12 bases. This CDR3 is built from 14 residues. The V and J ends lost 6 bases and 6 bases, in that order; junction bases with no gene match: 6. The V gene's germline CDR1 is MNHEY and CDR2 SMNVEV (reference sequence). CDR3 loop: CASRTGQGAPEQYF. CDR3 nucleotide sequence: TGTGCCAGCAGGACGGGACAGGGGGCGCCCGAGCAGTACTTC.

Comments on this clonotype: One base away lies a much larger clone, so this may be a sequencing read error. The CDR3 here is CASSYEGGTEAFF. The CDR3 DNA is TGTGCCAGCAGTTACGAAGGGGGCACTGAAGCTTTCTTT. The chain is built from TRBV6-2 or TRBV6-3 and TRBJ1-1, with D perhaps matching TRBD1 (6 bases). The CDR3 has 13 residues. With 2 bases removed from V and 4 bases from J, the gap between germline ends came to 8 bases. In germline, CDR1 is MNHEY, CDR2 SVGEGT.

This clonotype came up a few times. CDR3 sequence: CASSPDREQFF. The DNA for the CDR3 is TGTGCCAGCAGCCCCGACAGGGAGCAGTTCTTC. The V gene is TRBV7-9, the J gene TRBJ2-1, with a tentative D call TRBD1 (6 bases). This CDR3 has 11 residues. Germline V CDR1 and CDR2: SEHNR, FQNEAQ (reference sequence). The V gene lost 5 bases and the J gene lost 10 bases, with 9 bases spanning the gap. The entire variable domain, with the rest obtained from reference TRBV7-9 and TRBJ2-1, is as follows: DTGVSQNPRHKITKRGQNVTFRCDPISEHNRLYWYRQTLGQGPEFLTYFQNEAQLEKSRLLSDRFSAERPKGSFSTLEIQRTEQGDSAMYLCASSPDREQFFGPGTRLTVL.